This T cell receptor (beta chain) was observed in a study of neurological immune-mediated disorders. Overall study findings and caveats: No CDR3 amino acid sequences were shared by expanded clones across subjects, suggesting private repertoires in all groups.

This clonotype was seen ten or more times. Its antigen is unknown. Time point: longitudinal time-point 1 (baseline). In Maryland, USA, blood bank volunteers were the healthy controls. Unsorted libraries were derived from 2 million PBMCs stored at -80 C. 5'RACE with 10-nucleotide random UMIs produced the cDNA. TCRdb analysed the 5' RACE reads with MiXCR anew, one entry per CDR3 protein. The sample includes about 53,000 distinct CDR3 sequences, over 8% seen only once; the top ten take less than 2%. This CDR3 comprises 12 residues. Germline V lookup: CDR1 DFQATT, CDR2 SNEGSKA (reference sequence). Trimming took 3 bases from V and 8 from J; bases not matched to a gene: 6.

The chain recombines TRBV20-1 with TRBJ1-2; 7 bases map to TRBD1. This receptor was identified in a woman in her thirties or forties in good health. The specimen was PBMCs. The CDR3, as DNA: TGCAGTGCTAGTAAAGGGGGCTTCGGCTACACCTTC. This translates into CSASKGGFGYTF.